Presented here are 17 T cell receptor beta chains from one specimen sequenced in a study of shared clonotypes between healthy human individuals (TCRdb year 2020). The library was produced with the immunoSEQ multiplex PCR assay. TCRdb provides this immuneACCESS table in a form limited to in-frame rearrangements. Some clones are lacking; in checked studies, under half of them reflect an unresolved V gene, and why the rest are absent is not known. The sample records more than 2 million clones, approximately 95% of which are singletons. The ten largest account for approximately 0.13% of the sample. The sequencing input was naive CD4+ T cells sorted from blood. The cell subset or site label, as the study defines it: CD45RA+ positively selected. These receptors all come from a man between 18 and 29 years old in good health.

The chain uses TRBV5-1 and TRBJ1-2; tentatively, D is TRBD1 (5 bases). Germline CDR1 reads SGHRS; CDR2 reads YFSETQ. The CDR3 extends over 14 amino acids. V lost 0 bases and J lost 6, with 12 bases in between. In DNA form, the CDR3 reads TGCGCCAGCAGCTTGGGGGACCTTTCCCATGGCTACACCTTC. Its protein is CASSLGDLSHGYTF.

The V and J genes are TRBV5-5 and TRBJ2-7; D is undetermined. Between the trimmed V and J ends, which lost 0 bases and 6 bases, there was a span of 4 bases. Germline lookup yields CDR1 SGHKS and CDR2 YYEKEE (reference sequence). This CDR3 has 11 amino acids. CDR3 sequence reads: CASSLEVEQYF. In DNA, the CDR3 is TGTGCCAGCAGCTTGGAGGTCGAGCAGTACTTC.

This clone occurred once. The same CDR3 also results from other DNA sequences found in this sample. The chain combines TRBV2 with TRBJ2-2, with TRBD1 identical over 10 bases. The CDR3 contains 14 residues. The V gene's germline CDR1 is SNHLY and CDR2 FYNNEI. V lost 4 bases to trimming and J lost 4 bases; unmatched junction nucleotides: 0. CDR3 DNA: TGTGCCAGCAGTGGGACAGGGGGCACCGGGGAGCTGTTTTTT. Protein sequence: CASSGTGGTGELFF.

The chain has TRBV11-2 and TRBJ2-3, with 7 bases identical to TRBD2. In germline, CDR1 is SGHAT, CDR2 FQNNGV. The V gene end was trimmed by 3 bases and the J gene end by 3 bases; junction bases not matched to a gene: 9. This CDR3 contains 16 residues. The CDR3 is CASSLPSGVLTDTQYF. The CDR3 DNA follows: TGTGCCAGCAGCTTGCCTAGCGGAGTGTTAACAGATACGCAGTATTTT.

V and J are TRBV2 and TRBJ2-5; TRBD1 matches at 8 bases. Germline V gene data show CDR1 as SNHLY and CDR2 as FYNNEI. Unmatched junction bases numbered 11, after V lost 3 bases and J lost 5 bases. This CDR3 contains 16 residues. The CDR3 loop is CASSEGQAPAGETQYF. The CDR3 coding sequence is TGTGCCAGCAGTGAGGGACAGGCCCCCGCGGGCGAGACCCAGTACTTC.

This rearrangement joins TRBV10-3 to TRBJ2-5, with 10 bases aligning to TRBD1. Trimming took 5 bases from V and 5 from J; bases not matched to a gene: 5. Germline V gene lookup returns CDR1 ENHRY and CDR2 SYGVKD. The CDR3 sequence is 14 residues long. The CDR3 region has the DNA TGTGCCATCAGTACGGGACAGGGGATGGAGACCCAGTACTTC. This sequence encodes CAISTGQGMETQYF.

The chain combines TRBV15 with TRBJ1-1, with a possible D match to TRBD1 (6 bases). Germline-derived CDR1 and CDR2 are LNHNV and YYDKDF (reference sequence). The CDR3 is 15 residues long. V was pared by 0 bases and J by 10 bases, with 18 bases between. The chain's CDR3 is CATSRDIGGNRGAFF. CDR3 nucleotide sequence: TGTGCCACCAGCAGAGATATAGGGGGAAACCGAGGAGCTTTCTTT.

Comments on this clone: The same CDR3 can be traced to other DNA sequences in this sample. The genes are TRBV6-1 and TRBJ1-6; no firm D call. CDR1 is MNHNS and CDR2 is SASEGT in the germline V gene. V was cut by 1 base and J by 6 bases, with 4 bases left in between. The CDR3 contains 13 residues. The chain's CDR3 is CASSEGGNSPLHF. CDR3 bases: TGTGCCAGCAGTGAAGGAGGTAATTCACCCCTCCACTTT.

This clone was observed once. The genes are TRBV18 and TRBJ2-3; 10 bases are shared with TRBD2. Germline-derived CDR1 and CDR2 are KGHSH and LQKENI. V shed 4 bases, J shed 6 bases, and the junction held 7 bases outside the gene matches. The CDR3 is made up of 15 amino acids. For the CDR3, the DNA is TGTGCCAGCTCACTCGGACTAGCGGATTCCGATACGCAGTATTTT. Amino acid sequence: CASSLGLADSDTQYF.

The genes are TRBV10-3 and TRBJ2-3, with a possible D match to TRBD2 (6 bases). The ends were cut back, 0 bases at V and 2 bases at J, with 15 bases in the middle. Germline CDR1 ENHRY, CDR2 SYGVKD. The CDR3 sequence is 17 residues long. CDR3 sequence reads: CAISESEGGWATDTQYF. As DNA, the CDR3 is TGTGCCATCAGTGAGTCTGAGGGAGGTTGGGCCACAGATACGCAGTATTTT.

As to this clone: The sample has other DNA sequences that encode this CDR3 too. The chain combines TRBV5-1 with TRBJ2-7, with 8 bases matching TRBD2. The germline V gene has CDR1 SGHRS and CDR2 YFSETQ. The CDR3 is made up of 12 amino acids. Trimming cost V 1 base and J 7 bases; bases outside gene matches: 1. This CDR3 is CASSLPSGEQYF. In DNA, the CDR3 is TGCGCCAGCAGCTTGCCTAGCGGGGAGCAGTACTTC.

This clone appeared once. V and J are TRBV7-2 and TRBJ1-4; 10 bases line up with TRBD1. The CDR3 sequence is 15 residues long. V shed 4 bases and J 6 bases; nucleotides not matched to a gene: 5. Germline V CDR1 and CDR2: SGHTA, FQGNSA. Here the CDR3 reads CASSSTGTGDEKLFF. The CDR3 DNA follows: TGTGCCAGCAGCTCGACCGGGACAGGGGATGAAAAACTGTTTTTT.

The genes are TRBV7-2 and TRBJ2-4; D may be TRBD1 (5 bases). The germline V and J ends were trimmed by 2 bases and 3 bases, with 11 bases remaining between them. The CDR3 extends over 15 amino acids. Germline loops: CDR1 SGHTA, CDR2 FQGNSA. The CDR3 sequence: CASSLKVQDKNIQYF. In DNA, the CDR3 is TGTGCCAGCAGCTTAAAGGTACAGGACAAAAACATTCAGTACTTC. The full variable domain, with the rest looked up from reference TRBV7-2 and TRBJ2-4, is GAGVSQSPSNKVTEKGKDVELRCDPISGHTALYWYRQSLGQGLEFLIYFQGNSAPDKSGLPSDRFSAERTGGSVSTLTIQRTQQEDSAVYLCASSLKVQDKNIQYFGAGTRLSVL.

The V call is TRBV6-5, the J call TRBJ1-1; 10 bases align to TRBD1. This CDR3 is 14 amino acids long. The germline V gene has CDR1 MNHEY and CDR2 SVGAGI. V lost 1 base to trimming and J lost 11 bases; unmatched junction nucleotides: 7. The CDR3 reads CASSYLTGTGEAFF. The DNA for the CDR3 is TGTGCCAGCAGTTACTTGACCGGGACAGGGGAGGCTTTCTTT.

The chain recombines TRBV13 with TRBJ2-1, with 7 bases lining up with TRBD2. Germline lookup yields CDR1 PRHDT and CDR2 FYEKMQ (reference sequence). The CDR3 length is 19 residues. V shed 1 base and J 6 bases; nucleotides not matched to a gene: 18. The CDR3 coding sequence is TGTGCCAGCAGCTTAGAGGGACTAAGTGTGATAAGTGGGTTCAATGAGCAGTTCTTC. Protein: CASSLEGLSVISGFNEQFF.

The J gene is TRBJ1-6, the V gene TRBV21-1; the DNA was not compared with TRBD1, the D call given in the table. TRBV21-1 is flagged as a pseudogene. This CDR3 has 18 residues. The chain's CDR3 is CASSKATSYKVWHSPLHF. The CDR3 nucleotides are TGTGCCAGCAGCAAAGCGACAAGTTACAAGGTGTGGCATTCACCCCTCCACTTT.

The chain is built from TRBV28 and TRBJ1-2, with 7 bases aligning to TRBD1. V lost 7 bases, J lost 5 bases, and 13 bases stayed unmatched. This CDR3 region has 15 residues. Germline CDR1 reads MDHEN; CDR2 reads SYDVKM. The CDR3 reads CASTLAAGGEYGYTF. The CDR3 DNA reads as TGTGCCAGCACCTTAGCGGCAGGGGGAGAATATGGCTACACCTTC.